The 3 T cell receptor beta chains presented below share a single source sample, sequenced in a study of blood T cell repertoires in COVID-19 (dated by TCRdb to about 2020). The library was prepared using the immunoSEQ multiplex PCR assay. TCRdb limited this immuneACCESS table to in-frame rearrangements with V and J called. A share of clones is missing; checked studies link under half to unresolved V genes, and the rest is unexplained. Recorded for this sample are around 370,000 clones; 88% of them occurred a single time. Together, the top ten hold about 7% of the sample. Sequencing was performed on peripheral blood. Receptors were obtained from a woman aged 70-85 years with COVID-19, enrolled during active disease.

In DNA form, the CDR3 reads TGTGCCAGCAGTAGACAGGGAAACTATGGCTACACCTTC. It is translated as CASSRQGNYGYTF. The chain is built from TRBV28 and TRBJ1-2, with 7 bases matching TRBD1. The CDR3 totals 13 residues. The J segment lost 2 bases and the V segment lost 5 bases, leaving 2 bases of the junction unmatched. Germline V gene sequence: CDR1 MDHEN, CDR2 SYDVKM.

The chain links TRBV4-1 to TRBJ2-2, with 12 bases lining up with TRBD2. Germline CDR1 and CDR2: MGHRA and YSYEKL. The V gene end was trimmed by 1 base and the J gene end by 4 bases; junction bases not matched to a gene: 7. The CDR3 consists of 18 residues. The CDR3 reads CASSQGSLAGGFTGELFF. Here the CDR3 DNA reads TGCGCCAGCAGCCAAGGTTCCCTAGCGGGGGGGTTCACCGGGGAGCTGTTTTTT.

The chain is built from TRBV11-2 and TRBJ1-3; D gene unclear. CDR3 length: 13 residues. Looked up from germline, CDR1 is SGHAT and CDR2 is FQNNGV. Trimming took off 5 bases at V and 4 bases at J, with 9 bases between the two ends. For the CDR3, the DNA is TGTGCCAGCAGCCCCCCTCTAGGAAACACCATATATTTT. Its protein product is CASSPPLGNTIYF.